The rows below give T cell receptor beta chains drawn from one sample of a study of CXCR3-negative and CXCR3-positive naive CD8 T cells. With the 5' RACE reads reprocessed, TCRdb shows one record per CDR3 protein and no DNA. In total, the table holds some 130,000 distinct CDR3 sequences. The sequencing sample was made of naive CXCR3+ CD8+ T cells from blood. The receptors come from a human donor in good health. Some clones in this sample may be carry-over from other donors' samples. Each CDR3 is given with its conserved first and last residue. The order of the fields is J gene, V gene, CDR3 protein.

>TRBJ2-7|TRBV14
CASSQRTGLWNEQYF
>TRBJ2-2|TRBV29-1
CSVEEVPETGELFF
>TRBJ2-4|TRBV13
CASSSRQGLMLAKNIQYF
>TRBJ2-5|TRBV7-7
CASSAWLGETQYF
>TRBJ1-1|TRBV5-4
CASSLEGGPGTEAFF
>TRBJ1-1|TRBV12-3/TRBV12-4
CASSLGARDGTEAFF
>TRBJ2-2|TRBV15
CATSREGGAPNTGELFF
>TRBJ1-2|TRBV5-6
CASSYGQGIHYGYTF
>TRBJ2-5|TRBV20-1
CSAKLAEAIQETQYF
>TRBJ2-7|TRBV5-6
CASSLTPSGTEQYF
>TRBJ2-7|TRBV27
CASSLSSASYEQYF
>TRBJ2-3|TRBV18
CASSPPVTSPGRERTDTQYF
>TRBJ2-2|TRBV2
CASSRGTENTGELFF
>TRBJ2-7|TRBV29-1
CSVESGRGPYEQYF
>TRBJ2-5|TRBV7-6
CASSRTGLAGDQETQYF
>TRBJ1-1|TRBV13
CASSFGTGNTEAFF
>TRBJ2-1|TRBV5-6
CASSAGTWGNNEQFF
>TRBJ1-1|TRBV9
CASSVVGGVTEAFF
>TRBJ2-5|TRBV11-2
CASSFEETQYF
>TRBJ2-3|TRBV12-3/TRBV12-4
CASSFETRIGGADTQYF
>TRBJ2-7|TRBV7-2
CASSLGRGGGEQYF
>TRBJ2-2|TRBV12-3/TRBV12-4
CAISLALLRNTGELFF
>TRBJ2-3|TRBV21-1
CASSKATSRGCTDTQYF
>TRBJ2-1|TRBV12-3/TRBV12-4
CASSTWTSGGAAHNEQFF
>TRBJ1-1|TRBV4-1
CASSQDRNTEAFF
>TRBJ2-1|TRBV6-2/TRBV6-3
CASSYSRGSSYNEQFF
>TRBJ1-2|TRBV7-9
CASSQTGQGVRYGYTF
>TRBJ2-4|TRBV28
CASSETANVFF
>TRBJ2-2|TRBV20-1
CSALTSGSPGELFF
>TRBJ2-3|TRBV5-1
CASRGPGTNTDTQYF
>TRBJ2-7|TRBV4-3
CASSQDKAPGGTGEQYF
>TRBJ2-1|TRBV28
CASSFTGDYGEQFF
>TRBJ2-5|TRBV5-6
CASSFTGTGDRETQYF
>TRBJ2-7|TRBV7-9
CASSLSGKYEQYF
>TRBJ1-3|TRBV7-9
CASSLGPDEGPGNTIYF
>TRBJ2-3|TRBV12-3/TRBV12-4
CASSLRGLTDTQYF
>TRBJ1-5|TRBV7-9
CASSPASSNQPQHF
>TRBJ2-1|TRBV29-1
CSVLFRGPNEQFF
>TRBJ2-7|TRBV5-1
CASSLVGSFYEQYF
>TRBJ2-2|TRBV6-5
CASSYEGGNTGELFF